The clone carrying this T cell receptor beta chain was seen many times. Its antigen is not known. This entry is derived from a study of glioma-infiltrating T cells. Study-wide points: Tissue and blood shared very few CDR3 sequences. Non-neoplastic patients had below-expected tissue-blood divergence, while all gliomas exceeded expectation.

The CDR3 has 14 residues. Germline lookup yields CDR1 MNHNS and CDR2 SASEGT. V lost 8 bases and J 1 base, leaving 12 bases between the germline ends. The iRepertoire nested amplicon-rescue multiplex PCR amplified TCR alpha and beta CDR3s from RNA. TCRdb analysed the multiplex PCR reads with MiXCR anew, one entry per CDR3 protein. Of 90,000 to 100,000 distinct CDR3 sequences in the sample, 35% to 45% were seen once. This chain uses TRBV6-1 with TRBJ2-1; D perhaps matches TRBD2 (5 bases). The sequencing sample was made of glioma tissue, nonneoplastic brain tissue, or PBMCs (not recorded which). The receptor was isolated from a human donor with low-grade glioma or glioblastoma, undergoing nonglioma brain surgery, or in good health (not recorded which). CDR3 sequence: CASGPRGSYNEQFF. In DNA form, the CDR3 reads TGTGCCAGCGGCCCACGGGGATCCTACAATGAGCAGTTCTTC.